Here is one T cell receptor (beta chain) with its context. Its specificity is not known. The data were obtained in a study of OX40 agonist ivuxolimab in advanced cancers. Regarding the study as a whole: It was also the case that some nonresponders had low normalized T-cell clonal expansion. The study observed clonal expansion of CD4+ and CD8+ blood T cells by week 6 at 0.1 to 3.0 mg/kg.

Generated by immunoSEQ multiplex PCR, the TCRdb table keeps only in-frame clones and is missing some. The table lists over 50,000 clones, around nine tenths of them singletons. The germline V gene encodes CDR1 MGHRA and CDR2 YSYEKL. Trimming left V 4 bases short and J 2 bases short, with 20 bases between. The CDR3 is made up of 18 amino acids. The source material was CD4+ or CD8+ T cells sorted from blood, sampled in a trial of the OX40 agonist ivuxolimab. This rearrangement joins TRBV4-1 to TRBJ2-2, with D possibly TRBD1 on 5 matching bases. The sequence was obtained from an adult with an advanced solid tumor such as melanoma, head and neck, liver or kidney cancer. For the CDR3, the DNA is TGCGCCAGCAGCCCGACCGACCTGATCCAGGGAAACACCGGGGAGCTGTTTTTT. Translation gives CASSPTDLIQGNTGELFF.